A single sample gave rise to the 9 T cell receptor beta chains below, sequenced in a study of CD8+CD57+ T cells in acquired aplastic anemia. Using genomic DNA as the template, TCR beta VDJ and CDR3 profiling was carried out. MiXCR, run by TCRdb on the reads, gives a single entry per CDR3 protein. Of 200,000 or so distinct CDR3 sequences in the sample, 64% are singletons; the top ten hold around 42%. Sequenced material: sorted CD4+, CD8+, or CD8+CD57+ T cells (not recorded which) from PBMCs. The receptors here all came from a human donor with severe aplastic anemia or a healthy control (not recorded which).

This clonotype was detected ten times or more. This chain uses TRBV6-5 with TRBJ1-1; D uncertain. This CDR3 is built from 14 residues. The V end was cut by 0 bases, the J end by 1 base, with 6 bases between. Germline V gene lookup returns CDR1 MNHEY and CDR2 SVGAGI. The DNA of the CDR3 is TGTGCCAGCAGTTACTCGCCAGGGAACACTGAAGCTTTCTTT. It codes for CASSYSPGNTEAFF.

The chain has TRBV7-2 and TRBJ2-2, with 13 nucleotides matching TRBD2. The CDR3 sequence is 17 residues long. J was trimmed by 1 base and V by 5 bases; bases with no gene match: 4. Germline V CDR1 and CDR2: SGHTA, FQGNSA. The CDR3 DNA reads TGTGCCAGCAGCGGCCGGACTAGCGGGGGGAACACCGGGGAGCTGTTTTTT. It codes for CASSGRTSGGNTGELFF. Full variable domain (outside the CDR3, taken from reference TRBV7-2 and TRBJ2-2): GAGVSQSPSNKVTEKGKDVELRCDPISGHTALYWYRQSLGQGLEFLIYFQGNSAPDKSGLPSDRFSAERTGGSVSTLTIQRTQQEDSAVYLCASSGRTSGGNTGELFFGEGSRLTVL.

This chain connects TRBV2 to TRBJ1-2; D remains ambiguous. The V gene's germline CDR1 is SNHLY and CDR2 FYNNEI. The V end was cut by 4 bases, the J end by 2 bases, with 5 bases between. This CDR3 contains 12 residues. The CDR3 region has the DNA TGTGCCAGCAGTGGTGTGAACTATGGCTACACCTTC. Its protein is CASSGVNYGYTF.

There are many counts of this clonotype. The chain couples TRBV20-1 to TRBJ2-5, with 12 bases fitting TRBD2. CDR1 is DFQATT, CDR2 SNEGSKA, per germline (reference sequence). V was pared by 5 bases and J by 2 bases, with 12 bases of the junction left unmatched. The CDR3 totals 17 residues. CDR3 region: CSAFGASGGGPQETQYF. Here the CDR3 DNA reads TGCAGTGCTTTCGGGGCTAGCGGGGGGGGCCCTCAAGAGACCCAGTACTTC.

This chain joins TRBV27 and TRBJ2-7; 9 nucleotides line up with TRBD1. This CDR3 contains 15 residues. Germline V CDR1 and CDR2: MNHEY, SMNVEV (reference sequence). The V and J ends lost 5 bases and 5 bases, in that order; junction bases with no gene match: 10. The CDR3 loop reads CASSDEGQGFDEQYF. CDR3 DNA: TGTGCCAGCAGTGACGAGGGACAGGGTTTTGACGAGCAGTACTTC.

The chain combines TRBV7-9 with TRBJ2-2, with TRBD2 matching over 9 bases. Trimming at V came to 5 bases and at J to 5 bases, leaving 9 bases not matched to a gene. This CDR3 contains 16 residues. Germline loops: CDR1 SEHNR, CDR2 FQNEAQ (reference sequence). The CDR3 DNA is TGTGCCAGCAGCCTTCAAGCGGGGGGCCCTACCGGGGAGCTGTTTTTT. Translated: CASSLQAGGPTGELFF. The whole variable domain, filled in from reference TRBV7-9 and TRBJ2-2, reads DTGVSQNPRHKITKRGQNVTFRCDPISEHNRLYWYRQTLGQGPEFLTYFQNEAQLEKSRLLSDRFSAERPKGSFSTLEIQRTEQGDSAMYLCASSLQAGGPTGELFFGEGSRLTVL.

Many counts were recorded for this clonotype. The chain carries TRBV7-9 and TRBJ2-1; 12 nucleotides line up with TRBD2. The CDR3 is made up of 14 amino acids. Trimming removed 0 bases from V and 15 bases from J; junction bases left unmatched: 6. The V gene's germline CDR1 is SEHNR and CDR2 FQNEAQ (reference sequence). The DNA for the CDR3 is TGTGCCAGCAGCTTAGCGTCTAGCGGGGGGGTGGTGTTCTTC. Its translation: CASSLASSGGVVFF.

The chain is built from TRBV15 and TRBJ1-5, with D perhaps matching TRBD1 (5 bases). The V end was cut by 4 bases, the J end by 7 bases, with 14 bases between. Germline V gene data show CDR1 as LNHNV and CDR2 as YYDKDF (reference sequence). This CDR3 comprises 14 residues. CDR3 residues: CATSKGRGRQPQHF. Here the CDR3 DNA reads TGTGCCACCAGCAAGGGGCGGGGTAGGCAGCCCCAGCATTTT.

This clonotype was recorded a few times. The chain couples TRBV5-1 to TRBJ2-1, with 8 bases aligning to TRBD2. V was clipped by 2 bases and J by 4 bases; unmatched bases: 5. This CDR3 has 15 residues. In germline, CDR1 is SGHRS, CDR2 YFSETQ. The CDR3 reads CASSFRREVYNEQFF. CDR3 bases: TGCGCCAGCAGCTTCCGGCGGGAGGTGTACAATGAGCAGTTCTTC.